The 25 T cell receptor beta chains listed next were all sequenced from one sample in a study of metastatic and nonmetastatic thyroid tumors. TCRdb reanalyzed the PCR reads via MiXCR. The sample carries tens of thousands of clones, about 17% recorded once. Thyroid surgery was performed in patients who had received no treatment beforehand. Sequencing was carried out using blood. Receptors originate from a female donor with papillary thyroid cancer or a benign thyroid nodule (not recorded which). Some clones in this sample may be carry-over from other donors' samples.

This clone was detected ten times or more. The genes are TRBV18 and TRBJ2-2; 12 positions match TRBD2. This CDR3 has 18 amino acids. V dropped 3 bases and J dropped 3; count of bases not matched to a gene: 8. Per germline, CDR1 KGHSH and CDR2 LQKENI. CDR3: CASSPRLAGGPDTGELFF. CDR3 nucleotide sequence: TGTGCCAGCTCACCTCGGCTAGCGGGAGGGCCGGACACCGGGGAGCTGTTTTTT. The full variable domain, with the rest looked up from reference TRBV18 and TRBJ2-2, is NAGVMQNPRHLVRRRGQEARLRCSPMKGHSHVYWYRQLPEEGLKFMVYLQKENIIDESGMPKERFSAEFPKEGPSILRIQQVVRGDSAAYFCASSPRLAGGPDTGELFFGEGSRLTVL.

This clone turned up a few times. The chain recombines TRBV2 with TRBJ2-7; D may be TRBD2 (5 bases). Germline CDR1 is SNHLY and CDR2 is FYNNEI. Deletions cut 3 bases from V and 1 base from J, with 10 bases between. The CDR3 has 14 residues. The CDR3 loop is CASSEGTRSYEQYF. CDR3 nucleotides: TGTGCCAGCAGTGAGGGAACTAGATCCTACGAGCAGTACTTC.

This clone was detected many times. The chain carries TRBV6-1 and TRBJ2-7; D is uncertain. Trimming took 7 bases from V and 6 from J, leaving 10 bases between them. The CDR3 contains 11 residues. Germline CDR1 is MNHNS and CDR2 is SASEGT. The CDR3: CASIGTTEQYF. CDR3 nucleotide sequence: TGTGCCAGCATTGGCACTACCGAGCAGTACTTC.

Ten or more counts support this clone. The CDR3, as DNA: TGTGCCAGTAGTATCGTGGACAGGGCCGAGCAGTACTTC. Amino acid sequence: CASSIVDRAEQYF. The chain recombines TRBV19 with TRBJ2-7; 8 bases agree with TRBD1. V dropped 3 bases and J dropped 6; count of bases not matched to a gene: 4. The CDR3 sequence is 13 residues long. CDR1 and CDR2 from the germline V gene are LNHDA and SQIVND (reference sequence).

This clone was observed at least ten times. This chain connects TRBV19 to TRBJ2-2, with D unresolved. Trimming took 3 bases from V and 0 from J, leaving 8 bases between them. The CDR3 is made up of 15 amino acids. Germline CDR1 reads LNHDA; CDR2 reads SQIVND (reference sequence). The CDR3 nucleotides read TGTGCCAGTAGTATTGGATTCACGAACACCGGGGAGCTGTTTTTT. This encodes CASSIGFTNTGELFF.

This clone was seen only a few times. The J gene is TRBJ2-2, the V gene TRBV28; 7 bases line up with TRBD2. The CDR3 extends over 18 amino acids. V trimming: 1 base; J trimming: 2 bases; junction bases outside the gene matches: 10. From germline, CDR1 is MDHEN and CDR2 SYDVKM. The CDR3 DNA sequence: TGTGCCAGCAGTTTATCGGGGCTAGCGGAAGATAACACCGGGGAGCTGTTTTTT. It translates to CASSLSGLAEDNTGELFF. Full variable domain (missing parts from reference TRBV28 and TRBJ2-2): DVKVTQSSRYLVKRTGEKVFLECVQDMDHENMFWYRQDPGLGLRLIYFSYDVKMKEKGDIPEGYSVSREKKERFSLILESASTNQTSMYLCASSLSGLAEDNTGELFFGEGSRLTVL.

This clone was observed at least ten times. The chain employs TRBV6-1 and TRBJ1-2, with D perhaps TRBD1 (5 bases). The CDR3 consists of 13 residues. The V end was cut by 6 bases, the J end by 1 base, with 9 bases between. From germline, CDR1 is MNHNS and CDR2 SASEGT. CDR3: CASRPRVNYGYTF. The DNA for the CDR3 is TGTGCCAGCAGACCCAGGGTTAACTATGGCTACACCTTC.

At least ten counts were recorded for this clone. This chain links TRBV6-5 with TRBJ1-5, with 8 bases aligning to TRBD1. V was pared by 2 bases and J by 9 bases, with 9 bases of the junction left unmatched. Germline V gene sequence: CDR1 MNHEY, CDR2 SVGAGI. The CDR3 covers 15 residues. The CDR3 region has the DNA TGTGCCAGCAGTTACAGGGACAGGACATGGGCGCCCCAGCATTTT. This sequence encodes CASSYRDRTWAPQHF.

Points on this clone: A much larger clonotype is one base distant, so this may be a read error. The chain employs TRBV20-1 and TRBJ2-1; 11 nucleotides align to TRBD2. The length of the CDR3 is 10 residues. Germline CDR1 and CDR2: DFQATT and SNEGSKA (reference sequence). V was clipped by 6 bases and J by 15 bases; unmatched bases: 4. The DNA for the CDR3 is TGCAGTGCCGTAGCGGGAGGGCGGTTCTTC. Translated, it gives CSAVAGGRFF.

This chain connects TRBV11-2 to TRBJ2-3; the D gene is possibly TRBD2 (7 bases). CDR3 size: 17 residues. V was cut by 2 bases and J by 1 base, with 16 bases left in between. Germline V gene data show CDR1 as SGHAT and CDR2 as FQNNGV. The CDR3 here is CASSLRGGAAGTDTQYF. The CDR3, as DNA: TGTGCCAGCAGCTTAAGAGGGGGGGCGGCGGGCACAGATACGCAGTATTTT.

This clone was detected a few times. The rearrangement links TRBV6-1 to TRBJ1-1; D might be TRBD1 (6 bases). V shed 3 bases and J shed 10 bases, with 15 bases lying between them. Per germline, CDR1 MNHNS and CDR2 SASEGT. CDR3 size: 13 residues. The CDR3 is CASSDRSGDGAFF. CDR3 in DNA: TGTGCCAGCAGTGACCGATCAGGGGACGGAGCTTTCTTT.

This clone was counted ten times or more. The CDR3 loop reads CASSRGQGDPSNQPQHF. The CDR3 coding sequence is TGTGCCAGCAGCCGGGGACAGGGGGACCCTAGCAATCAGCCCCAGCATTTT. The chain joins TRBV28 to TRBJ1-5, with 11 bases identical to TRBD1. The ends lost 6 bases at V and 0 bases at J; junction bases unmatched: 7. CDR1 is MDHEN, CDR2 SYDVKM, per germline. The CDR3 extends over 17 amino acids.

This clone was detected a few times. The gene calls are TRBV6-6 and TRBJ2-2; 9 bases match TRBD1. The ends lost 2 bases at V and 0 bases at J; junction bases unmatched: 7. The CDR3 runs to 18 residues. The germline CDR1 and CDR2 sequences are MNHNY and SVGAGI (reference sequence). CDR3 DNA: TGTGCCAGCAGTTACCATCCTTGGACAGGGGCGAACACCGGGGAGCTGTTTTTT. Its protein product is CASSYHPWTGANTGELFF.

This clone was seen repeatedly, ten times or more. J is TRBJ2-1 and V is TRBV29-1, with 7 bases fitting TRBD2. This CDR3 has 12 residues. Germline V gives CDR1 SQVTM, CDR2 ANQGSEA. Trimming at V came to 6 bases and at J to 8 bases, leaving 7 bases not matched to a gene. CDR3 amino acids: CSVGLGGDEQFF. The CDR3 bases are TGCAGCGTAGGACTAGGCGGCGATGAGCAGTTCTTC.

This clone was detected many times. The chain links TRBV11-3 to TRBJ2-2, with 7 bases lining up with TRBD1. Per germline, CDR1 SGHNT and CDR2 YENEEA. The CDR3 has 13 amino acids. With V trimmed by 8 bases and J by 5 bases, 5 bases remained unmatched. In nucleotides, the CDR3 is TGTGCCAGCGCAACAGGGGTGACCGGGGAGCTGTTTTTT. Protein sequence: CASATGVTGELFF.

The sample holds many counts of this clone. Other DNA sequences in the sample encode the same CDR3. The chain recombines TRBV2 with TRBJ2-3; 8 bases line up with TRBD2. CDR3 length equals 15 residues. The ends lost 10 bases at V and 3 bases at J; junction bases unmatched: 12. Germline CDR1 SNHLY, CDR2 FYNNEI. CDR3 bases: TGTGCCACCCGGGGGGGGGGGGTTCCAACAGATACGCAGTATTTT. It yields the protein CATRGGGVPTDTQYF.

This clone was observed a few times. The junction and the germline gene differ at one end; a read error may be behind it. This chain joins TRBV12-3 or TRBV12-4 and TRBJ2-7; D is ambiguous. The CDR3 runs 12 residues. The CDR3 DNA is TGTGTCAGCAGCGAGTGCGTCTACGAGCAGTACTTC. Translated, it gives CVSSECVYEQYF.

This clone was detected many times. Additional DNA sequences in this sample encode the identical CDR3. The chain combines TRBV18 with TRBJ2-7; TRBD1 agrees at 8 bases. This CDR3 is built from 13 residues. The V gene's germline CDR1 is KGHSH and CDR2 LQKENI. The V segment lost 0 bases and the J segment 7 bases; nucleotides outside the gene matches: 2. CDR3 protein: CASSPPTGGEQYF. The CDR3 nucleotides are TGTGCCAGCTCACCACCTACAGGGGGAGAGCAGTACTTC.

The V call is TRBV11-1, the J call TRBJ2-1, with 7 nucleotides matching TRBD2. Germline CDR1 is SGHAT and CDR2 is FQDESV (reference sequence). The CDR3 length is 18 residues. V was clipped by 5 bases and J by 4 bases; unmatched bases: 17. The DNA of the CDR3 is TGTGCCAGCAGCCTCAGGTGGTCTAGCGGTAGAAATTACAATGAGCAGTTCTTC. Translated, it gives CASSLRWSSGRNYNEQFF.

There are many counts of this clone. V usage is TRBV30 and J usage is TRBJ1-1; 8 bases are shared with TRBD1. V shed 4 bases, J shed 4 bases, and the junction held 5 bases outside the gene matches. Germline values: CDR1 GTSNPN, CDR2 SVGIG (reference sequence). This CDR3 spans 13 amino acids. The CDR3 region has the DNA TGTGCCTGGACCGTTGACAGGGGCACTGAAGCTTTCTTT. Encoded protein: CAWTVDRGTEAFF.

This clone was detected ten times or more. The V and J genes are TRBV7-9 and TRBJ1-1, with D possibly matching TRBD1 (5 bases). Trimming removed 5 bases at V and 3 bases at J, with 10 bases between. The CDR3 contains 13 residues. The V gene's germline CDR1 is SEHNR and CDR2 FQNEAQ (reference sequence). CDR3 region: CASSTGEHTEAFF. The CDR3 nucleotides read TGTGCCAGCAGCACGGGGGAACACACTGAAGCTTTCTTT.

This clone was picked up many times. The chain recombines TRBV12-3 or TRBV12-4 with TRBJ2-1; D is unresolved. CDR3 length: 15 residues. V was trimmed by 3 bases and J by 3 bases, leaving 12 bases between them. This CDR3 reads CASSFGGISYNEQFF. The CDR3 coding sequence is TGTGCCAGCAGTTTCGGTGGCATTAGCTACAATGAGCAGTTCTTC.

The sample holds many counts of this clone. V usage is TRBV18 and J usage is TRBJ2-7; perhaps TRBD2 as D (6 bases). V was pared by 4 bases and J by 4 bases, with 14 bases between. Germline V gene data show CDR1 as KGHSH and CDR2 as LQKENI. The CDR3 is 14 amino acids. CDR3 loop: CASSQNSAGYEQYF. The CDR3 bases are TGTGCCAGCTCACAAAACTCCGCGGGATACGAGCAGTACTTC.

In this sample, this clone turned up many times. This sequence joins TRBV7-9 and TRBJ2-1, with TRBD1 matching over 9 bases. The CDR3 extends over 15 amino acids. CDR1 is SEHNR and CDR2 is FQNEAQ in the germline V gene (reference sequence). Unmatched junction bases numbered 7, after V lost 5 bases and J lost 5 bases. CDR3 in amino acids: CASSITGGSDNEQFF. Here the CDR3 DNA reads TGTGCCAGCAGCATCACAGGGGGCTCGGACAATGAGCAGTTCTTC.

The V gene is TRBV25-1, the J gene TRBJ1-6, with a possible D match to TRBD1 (5 bases). CDR1 is MGHDK and CDR2 is SYGVNS in the germline V gene. The CDR3 is 14 amino acids. Trimming cost V 5 bases and J 5 bases, with 10 bases left between them. CDR3 nucleotides: TGTGCCAGCAGTCGCGGGGGAGATAATTCACCCCTCCACTTT. Its protein is CASSRGGDNSPLHF.